These 22 T cell receptor beta chains originate from one sample sequenced in a study of T cells in Graves' hyperthyroidism and ophthalmopathy (dated by TCRdb to about 2019). Receptor libraries were prepared by multiplex PCR. Instrument used: Illumina HiSeq 2000. The TCR beta CDR3 regions were amplified from the RNA transcripts. For the first round of RT-PCR on the TCR CDR3, the HTBI primer set was used together with the Qiagen OneStep RT-PCR kit. TCRdb itself trimmed the public reads at Q25 with fastp, ran MiXCR and retained productive beta chains. Every CDR3 protein is listed once, alongside the most common genes and DNA of its rows. The sample records 700,000 to 850,000 distinct CDR3 sequences, 30% to 40% of which are singletons. The top ten hold more than 25% of the sample. Input material: blood. The receptor set was obtained from a woman in her thirties or forties with Graves' hyperthyroidism.

The chain couples TRBV5-6 to TRBJ1-5, with D possibly being TRBD1 (6 bases). V shed 2 bases and J shed 5 bases, with 11 bases lying between them. The CDR3 runs 14 residues. The germline V gene has CDR1 SGHDT and CDR2 YYEEEE. CDR3 amino acids: CASSLQGGDQPQHF. CDR3 bases: TGTGCCAGCAGCTTACAGGGAGGAGATCAGCCCCAGCATTTT.

This clonotype was observed a handful of times. The chain employs TRBV5-1 and TRBJ2-2; TRBD1 aligns across 9 bases. The J segment lost 3 bases and the V segment lost 4 bases, leaving 4 bases of the junction unmatched. Germline lookup yields CDR1 SGHRS and CDR2 YFSETQ. The CDR3 is 15 amino acids. The CDR3 sequence is CASSAGTGYTGELFF. Written as DNA, the CDR3 is TGCGCCAGCAGCGCCGGGACAGGGTACACCGGGGAGCTGTTTTTT. The whole variable domain, remainder taken from reference TRBV5-1 and TRBJ2-2, is KAGVTQTPRYLIKTRGQQVTLSCSPISGHRSVSWYQQTPGQGLQFLFEYFSETQRNKGNFPGRFSGRQFSNSRSEMNVSTLELGDSALYLCASSAGTGYTGELFFGEGSRLTVL.

This clonotype occurred many times. The chain recombines TRBV5-1 with TRBJ1-1; the D gene is possibly TRBD1 (5 bases). Germline CDR1 and CDR2: SGHRS and YFSETQ. With 0 bases removed from V and 7 bases from J, the gap between germline ends came to 10 bases. The CDR3 covers 13 residues. As DNA, the CDR3 is TGCGCCAGCAGCTTGGAGACAGAACGTGAAGCTTTCTTT. Translating it yields CASSLETEREAFF.

Many counts were recorded for this clonotype. The chain couples TRBV7-2 to TRBJ1-5; D unresolved. The V end was cut by 4 bases, the J end by 0 bases, with 16 bases between. The CDR3 loop spans 17 amino acids. Germline CDR1 is SGHTA and CDR2 is FQGNSA. CDR3 coding DNA: TGTGCCAGCAGCTCTGTTCTCGGAATCTATAGCAATCAGCCCCAGCATTTT. Translation: CASSSVLGIYSNQPQHF.

The chain has TRBV10-3 and TRBJ2-3; 8 bases are a match to TRBD2. The V and J ends lost 7 bases and 6 bases, in that order; junction bases with no gene match: 12. The germline gives CDR1 ENHRY, CDR2 SYGVKD. The CDR3 sequence is 15 residues long. Here the CDR3 reads CAITSLGSGMDTQYF. In nucleotides, the CDR3 is TGTGCCATCACATCCCTCGGTAGCGGGATGGATACGCAGTATTTT.

V gene TRBV4-1 combines with J gene TRBJ1-1, with a tentative D call TRBD1 (6 bases). The ends were cut back, 5 bases at V and 3 bases at J, with 19 bases in the middle. The CDR3 runs to 16 residues. In germline, CDR1 is MGHRA, CDR2 YSYEKL. The CDR3 nucleotides read TGCGCCAGCAGCGGGGGCCCAGGGGCCGACGACACTGAAGCTTTCTTT. Its translation: CASSGGPGADDTEAFF.

As regards this clonotype: A much larger clone differs from this one at a single base, so this may be a read error. The V gene is TRBV19, the J gene TRBJ2-7; a weak D match, TRBD2 (5 bases). V was cut by 8 bases and J by 2 bases, with 13 bases left in between. Germline loops: CDR1 LNHDA, CDR2 SQIVND (reference sequence). The CDR3 sequence is 13 residues long. CDR3 protein: CASGSGPPYEQYF. The CDR3 coding sequence is TGTGCCAGTGGGAGCGGCCCTCCCTACGAGCAGTACTTC.

V usage is TRBV6-6 and J usage is TRBJ1-5, with D maybe TRBD1 (5 bases). The CDR3 consists of 17 residues. Trimming cost V 6 bases and J 3 bases, with 21 bases left between them. The germline CDR1 and CDR2 sequences are MNHNY and SVGAGI (reference sequence). CDR3 in amino acids: CASRPNRAGLLNQPQHF. The CDR3 DNA is TGTGCCAGCAGACCGAATCGGGCAGGGCTACTCAATCAGCCCCAGCATTTT.

This chain joins TRBV7-9 and TRBJ2-5; 11 bases map to TRBD2. With 6 bases clipped from V and 0 bases from J, the junction kept 3 bases outside the gene matches. This CDR3 has 15 amino acids. Germline CDR1 and CDR2: SEHNR and FQNEAQ (reference sequence). This CDR3 is CASSRLAGYQETQYF. CDR3 bases: TGTGCCAGCAGTCGACTAGCGGGATACCAAGAGACCCAGTACTTC. Together with reference TRBV7-9 and TRBJ2-5, the CDR3 gives the full variable domain: DTGVSQNPRHKITKRGQNVTFRCDPISEHNRLYWYRQTLGQGPEFLTYFQNEAQLEKSRLLSDRFSAERPKGSFSTLEIQRTEQGDSAMYLCASSRLAGYQETQYFGPGTRLLVL.

There are a few counts of this clonotype. This chain links TRBV2 with TRBJ1-3; D is unclear. This CDR3 has 14 residues. The germline V gene encodes CDR1 SNHLY and CDR2 FYNNEI. Between the trimmed V and J ends, which lost 5 bases and 4 bases, there was a span of 12 bases. The CDR3 coding sequence is TGTGCCAGCAGTTCTTATACTGGAGGAAACACCATATATTTT. Protein: CASSSYTGGNTIYF.

This clonotype came up a few times. For the CDR3, the DNA is TGTGCCAGCAGTTCCAGACAGTACAATCAGCCCCAGCATTTT. It yields the protein CASSSRQYNQPQHF. The chain carries TRBV6-5 and TRBJ1-5; maybe TRBD1 (5 bases). The germline V gene has CDR1 MNHEY and CDR2 SVGAGI. V lost 4 bases to trimming and J lost 3 bases, with 10 bases between them. The CDR3 sequence is 14 residues long.

The table lists this clonotype with many counts. The V and J genes are TRBV29-1 and TRBJ1-2; 7 bases line up with TRBD1. The CDR3 has 12 residues. Looked up from germline, CDR1 is SQVTM and CDR2 is ANQGSEA. Trimming took 7 bases from V and 8 from J; bases not matched to a gene: 10. This chain's CDR3 is CSARQGLGGYTF. In nucleotides, the CDR3 is TGCAGCGCTAGACAGGGTTTGGGAGGCTACACCTTC.

About this clonotype itself: A read error is possible here, since a much larger clone lies one base away. This chain connects TRBV4-2 to TRBJ1-4; 8 nucleotides agree with TRBD1. Per the germline V gene, CDR1 is LGHNA and CDR2 is YNFKEQ. The CDR3 is made up of 16 amino acids. The CDR3 DNA sequence: TGTGCCAGCAGCCCCACCCGGACAGGGATTAATGAAAGACTGTTTTTT. Protein: CASSPTRTGINERLFF.

This clonotype was counted many times. The DNA of the CDR3 is TGTGCCAGCACTTTTGAGGGTACGCAAGAGACCCAGTACTTC. Translated: CASTFEGTQETQYF. V is TRBV7-9 and J is TRBJ2-5; tentative D call: TRBD2 (5 bases). Germline lookup yields CDR1 SEHNR and CDR2 FQNEAQ (reference sequence). CDR3 size: 14 residues. V was cut by 7 bases and J by 2 bases, with 14 bases left in between.

CDR3: CASSRYRGRHQPQHF. The CDR3 DNA reads as TGTGCCAGCAGTCGATACAGGGGCAGGCATCAGCCCCAGCATTTT. The chain couples TRBV6-5 to TRBJ1-5; 7 bases map to TRBD1. Per the germline V gene, CDR1 is MNHEY and CDR2 is SVGAGI. The CDR3 totals 15 residues. Trimming removed 5 bases from V and 5 bases from J; junction bases left unmatched: 9.

There are many counts of this clonotype. The rearrangement links TRBV12-3 or TRBV12-4 to TRBJ1-5; D not certain. This CDR3 is built from 12 residues. Deletions cut 7 bases from V and 2 bases from J, with 6 bases between. CDR3 DNA sequence: TGTGCCAGCAACTCGGGCAATCAGCCCCAGCATTTT. It yields the protein CASNSGNQPQHF.

V and J are TRBV9 and TRBJ2-5; 11 positions match TRBD2. The CDR3 runs 16 residues. Trimming took 3 bases from V and 5 from J; bases not matched to a gene: 9. Germline V gene lookup returns CDR1 SGDLS and CDR2 YYNGEE. The DNA of the CDR3 is TGTGCCAGCAGCGACACCTCTAGCGGGAGGCTGGAGACCCAGTACTTC. Translated, it gives CASSDTSSGRLETQYF.

The chain couples TRBV19 to TRBJ1-2, with D maybe TRBD1 (5 bases). Trimming shortened V by 7 bases and J by 3 bases, and 24 bases separated the two germline ends. The CDR3 is made up of 17 amino acids. Germline V lookup: CDR1 LNHDA, CDR2 SQIVND (reference sequence). This chain's CDR3 is CASKEGRQGATDYGYTF. Written as DNA, the CDR3 is TGTGCCAGTAAAGAGGGTCGTCAGGGTGCAACGGACTATGGCTACACCTTC.

This chain joins TRBV9 and TRBJ2-1; 9 bases agree with TRBD1. The V and J ends lost 4 bases and 7 bases, in that order; junction bases with no gene match: 12. Germline CDR1 SGDLS, CDR2 YYNGEE. The CDR3 sequence is 16 residues long. Here the CDR3 reads CASSPVGDRETNEQFF. CDR3 bases: TGTGCCAGCAGCCCCGTAGGGGACAGGGAAACGAATGAGCAGTTCTTC.

The chain combines TRBV2 with TRBJ1-4, with D possibly matching TRBD1 (5 bases). V lost 7 bases and J lost 8, with 14 bases in between. CDR3 size: 13 residues. Per the germline V gene, CDR1 is SNHLY and CDR2 is FYNNEI. CDR3 sequence (DNA): TGTGCCAGCACAGGGCGAGCGGCGGAAAAACTGTTTTTT. This sequence encodes CASTGRAAEKLFF.

This clonotype was counted between two and nine times. This chain uses TRBV12-3 or TRBV12-4 with TRBJ1-5, with D unresolved. Trimming removed 3 bases from V and 1 base from J, with 10 bases in between. This CDR3 has 15 amino acids. This CDR3 is CASSLKQGSNQPQHF. CDR3 DNA: TGTGCCAGCAGTTTGAAACAAGGGAGCAATCAGCCCCAGCATTTT.

This clonotype was found a few times. The chain employs TRBV7-2 and TRBJ1-5; TRBD1 agrees at 8 bases. Germline-derived CDR1 and CDR2 are SGHTA and FQGNSA. V was pared by 4 bases and J by 8 bases, with 13 bases of the junction left unmatched. The CDR3 has 16 residues. DNA of the CDR3: TGTGCCAGCAGCTCGACAGGGGTTGGGGGTAAGGAGCCCCAGCATTTT. Protein: CASSSTGVGGKEPQHF.